These T cell receptor beta chains were read from a single sample in a study of cytomegalovirus exposure and HLA in healthy donors. The method was immunoSEQ multiplex PCR; TCRdb's version includes in-frame clones alone and lacks a portion of them. The table lists 130,000 to 150,000 clones, 89% of them singletons. The sample taken for sequencing was PBMCs. These receptors were taken from a woman under 30 in good health and CMV-seropositive. CDR3s include the opening cysteine and the closing phenylalanine or tryptophan. D genes are given only for firm matches. Some rows mark clone size as missing; the rest say once, few, many or name a class of expanded clone.

d_gene	v_gene	j_gene	abundance	CDR3aa	CDR3nt
TRBD1	TRBV5-1	TRBJ2-7	-	CASSPDRAVEQYF	TGCGCCAGCAGCCCGGACAGGGCGGTCGAGCAGTACTTC
TRBD1	TRBV5-1	TRBJ2-7	-	CASSIQGGEQYF	TGCGCCAGCAGCATACAGGGGGGCGAGCAGTACTTC
TRBD1	TRBV7-9	TRBJ1-2	-	CASSGWTGKPSGYTF	TGTGCCAGCAGCGGGTGGACAGGCAAACCGTCTGGCTACACCTTC
TRBD1	TRBV7-9	TRBJ1-2	-	CASSFISGTGPYGYTF	TGTGCCAGCAGCTTCATCTCTGGGACAGGGCCATATGGCTACACCTTC
-	TRBV10-3	TRBJ2-7	few	CAISGQDYEQYF	TGTGCCATCAGTGGGCAGGACTACGAGCAGTACTTC
TRBD2	TRBV7-2	TRBJ2-5	once	CASSRDRGVEETQYF	TGTGCCAGCAGCCGTGATCGGGGGGTCGAGGAGACCCAGTACTTC
-	TRBV7-8	TRBJ1-1	-	CASSSTPGFGRGEAFF	TGTGCCAGCAGCTCCACCCCGGGGTTCGGGCGTGGAGAAGCTTTCTTT
TRBD1	TRBV11-2	TRBJ1-2	-	CASSQTGQRSLHTF	TGTGCCAGCAGCCAGACGGGACAGCGCTCGCTCCACACCTTC
-	TRBV19	TRBJ1-2	-	CASSPLGVPYGYTF	TGTGCCAGTAGTCCTCTCGGGGTCCCCTATGGCTACACCTTC
TRBD1	TRBV9	TRBJ1-1	-	CASSVSPDRGNTEAFF	TGTGCCAGCAGCGTATCGCCGGACAGGGGGAACACTGAAGCTTTCTTT
TRBD1	TRBV6-1	TRBJ2-7	-	CASSEVGDSYYEQYF	TGTGCCAGCAGTGAAGTGGGGGACAGTTACTACGAGCAGTACTTC
-	TRBV6-1	TRBJ1-6	-	CASRIEGAYNSPLHF	TGTGCCAGCAGGATCGAAGGGGCCTATAATTCACCCCTCCACTTT
TRBD1	TRBV6-5	TRBJ1-2	-	CASSYTGVNGYTF	TGTGCCAGCAGTTATACAGGGGTTAATGGCTACACCTTC
TRBD1	TRBV19	TRBJ1-2	-	CASRGDRAGYGYTF	TGTGCCAGTAGAGGTGACAGGGCTGGCTATGGCTACACCTTC
-	TRBV30	TRBJ1-5	-	CAWSAGGDQPQHF	TGTGCCTGGAGTGCGGGGGGGGATCAGCCCCAGCATTTT
TRBD1	TRBV29-1	TRBJ2-7	-	CSVDRGVEQYF	TGCAGCGTAGACAGGGGTGTGGAGCAGTACTTC
-	TRBV11-3	TRBJ2-1	-	CASSSGSPYNEQFF	TGTGCCAGCAGCTCCGGGTCACCCTACAATGAGCAGTTCTTC
-	TRBV27	TRBJ2-7	-	CASSSPTRRPYEQYF	TGTGCCAGCAGTTCCCCCACGCGCCGTCCCTACGAGCAGTACTTC
-	TRBV2	TRBJ2-2	-	CASRAGWNTGELFF	TGTGCCAGCAGGGCGGGGTGGAACACCGGGGAGCTGTTTTTT
-	TRBV2	TRBJ1-2	-	CASSGGQGNGYTF	TGTGCCAGCAGTGGAGGGCAGGGGAATGGCTACACCTTC
TRBD1	TRBV5-4	TRBJ1-4	few	CASSLQGNEKLFF	TGTGCCAGCAGCTTACAGGGGAATGAAAAACTGTTTTTT
TRBD2	TRBV9	TRBJ2-1	-	CASSISGGANNEQFF	TGTGCCAGCAGCATCAGCGGGGGGGCTAACAATGAGCAGTTCTTC
-	TRBV7-2	TRBJ1-3	-	CASSFGDFSGNTIYF	TGTGCCAGCAGCTTCGGGGACTTCTCTGGAAACACCATATATTTT
TRBD2	TRBV2	TRBJ2-1	-	CASSSGGPLGNEQFF	TGTGCCAGCAGTAGCGGGGGGCCGCTTGGTAATGAGCAGTTCTTC
-	TRBV30	TRBJ1-6	-	CAWSGGYNSPLHF	TGTGCCTGGAGTGGAGGCTATAATTCACCCCTCCACTTT
-	TRBV10-1	TRBJ2-2	-	CASSLGTGELFF	TGCGCCAGCTCCCTAGGCACCGGGGAGCTGTTTTTT
TRBD1	TRBV5-1	TRBJ2-4	-	CASSLERQGGKNIQYF	TGCGCCAGCAGCTTGGAACGACAGGGCGGCAAAAACATTCAGTACTTC
TRBD1	TRBV7-2	TRBJ2-7	-	CASSFQGQSSSYEQYF	TGTGCCAGCAGCTTTCAGGGACAGTCCTCCTCCTACGAGCAGTACTTC
-	TRBV5-1	TRBJ2-5	-	CASSLGESGETQYF	TGCGCCAGCAGCTTGGGGGAGAGTGGCGAGACCCAGTACTTC
-	TRBV6-6	TRBJ1-1	-	CASSQGFWAFF	TGTGCCAGCAGTCAGGGTTTTTGGGCTTTCTTT
-	TRBV5-1	TRBJ1-3	once	CASAPGATASGNTIYF	TGCGCCAGCGCCCCCGGTGCGACTGCATCTGGAAACACCATATATTTT
-	TRBV9	TRBJ1-3	-	CASSASGNTIYF	TGTGCCAGCAGCGCTTCTGGAAACACCATATATTTT
-	TRBV5-1	TRBJ2-1	-	CASSLSGGTYSYNEQFF	TGCGCCAGCAGCCTCTCCGGCGGGACCTACTCCTACAATGAGCAGTTCTTC
TRBD1	TRBV4-3	TRBJ1-4	-	CASSPWTGLGEKLFF	TGCGCCAGCAGCCCCTGGACAGGGCTGGGTGAAAAACTGTTTTTT
-	TRBV2	TRBJ1-2	-	CASSDAGKTYGYTF	TGTGCCAGCAGTGATGCGGGAAAAACATATGGCTACACCTTC
-	TRBV19	TRBJ2-7	-	CASSISQGDNEQYF	TGTGCCAGTAGTATATCGCAGGGTGATAACGAGCAGTACTTC
-	TRBV19	TRBJ1-5	-	CASSTSRDWFTVHQPQHF	TGTGCCAGTAGTACCTCCCGGGACTGGTTCACGGTCCATCAGCCCCAGCATTTT